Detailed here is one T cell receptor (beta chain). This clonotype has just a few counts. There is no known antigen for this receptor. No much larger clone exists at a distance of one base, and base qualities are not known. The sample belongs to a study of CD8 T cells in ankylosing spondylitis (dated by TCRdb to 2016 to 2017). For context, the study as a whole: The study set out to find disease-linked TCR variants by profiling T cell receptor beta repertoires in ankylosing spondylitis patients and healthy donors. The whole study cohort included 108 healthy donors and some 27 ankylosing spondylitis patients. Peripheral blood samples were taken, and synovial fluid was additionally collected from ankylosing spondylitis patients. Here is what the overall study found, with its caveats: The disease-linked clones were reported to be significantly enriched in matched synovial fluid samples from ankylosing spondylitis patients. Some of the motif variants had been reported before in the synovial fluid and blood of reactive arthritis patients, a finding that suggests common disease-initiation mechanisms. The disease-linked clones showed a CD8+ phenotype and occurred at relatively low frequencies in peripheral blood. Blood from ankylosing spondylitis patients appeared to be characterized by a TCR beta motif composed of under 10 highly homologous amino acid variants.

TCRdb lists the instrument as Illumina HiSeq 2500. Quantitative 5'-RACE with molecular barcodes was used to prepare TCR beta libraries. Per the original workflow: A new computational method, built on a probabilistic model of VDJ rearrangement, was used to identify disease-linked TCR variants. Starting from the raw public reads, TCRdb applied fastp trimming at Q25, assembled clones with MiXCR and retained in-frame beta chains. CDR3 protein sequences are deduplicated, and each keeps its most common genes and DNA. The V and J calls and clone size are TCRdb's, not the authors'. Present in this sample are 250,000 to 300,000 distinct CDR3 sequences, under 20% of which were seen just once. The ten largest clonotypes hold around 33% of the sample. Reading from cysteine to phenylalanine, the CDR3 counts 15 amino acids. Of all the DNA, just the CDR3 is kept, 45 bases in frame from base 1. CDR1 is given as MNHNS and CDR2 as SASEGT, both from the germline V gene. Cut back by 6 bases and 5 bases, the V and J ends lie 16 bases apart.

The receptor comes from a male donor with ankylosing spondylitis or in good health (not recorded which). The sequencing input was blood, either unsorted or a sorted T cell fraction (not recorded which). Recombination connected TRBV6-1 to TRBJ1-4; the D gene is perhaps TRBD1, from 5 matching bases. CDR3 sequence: CASSPDEGQNEKLFF. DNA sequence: TGTGCCAGCAGCCCAGACGAGGGGCAAAATGAAAAACTGTTTTTT.